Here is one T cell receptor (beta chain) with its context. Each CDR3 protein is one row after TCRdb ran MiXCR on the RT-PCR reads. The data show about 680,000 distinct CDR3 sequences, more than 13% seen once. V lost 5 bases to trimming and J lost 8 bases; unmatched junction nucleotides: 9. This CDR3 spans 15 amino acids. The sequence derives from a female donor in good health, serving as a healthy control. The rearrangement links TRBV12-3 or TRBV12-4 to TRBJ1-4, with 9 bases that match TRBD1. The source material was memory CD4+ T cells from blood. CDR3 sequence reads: CASSPWTGANEKLFF. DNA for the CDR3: TGTGCCAGCAGTCCCTGGACAGGGGCAAACGAAAAACTGTTTTTT.